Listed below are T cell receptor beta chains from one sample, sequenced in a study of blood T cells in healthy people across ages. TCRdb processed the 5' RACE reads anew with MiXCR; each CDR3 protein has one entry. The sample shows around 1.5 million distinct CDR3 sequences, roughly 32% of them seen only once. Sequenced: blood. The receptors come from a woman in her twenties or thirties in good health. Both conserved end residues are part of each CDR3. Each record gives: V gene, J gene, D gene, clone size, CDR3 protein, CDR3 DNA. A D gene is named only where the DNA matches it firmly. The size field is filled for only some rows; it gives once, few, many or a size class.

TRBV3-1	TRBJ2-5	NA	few	CASASASSLNQETQYF	TGTGCCAGCGCCTCTGCCTCTAGCCTAAACCAAGAGACCCAGTACTTC
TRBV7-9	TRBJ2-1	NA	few	CASSQFYEQFF	TGTGCCAGCAGCCAATTTTATGAGCAGTTCTTC
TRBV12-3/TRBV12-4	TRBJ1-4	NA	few	CASYVRQEKLFF	TGTGCCAGCTATGTGAGACAGGAAAAACTGTTTTTT
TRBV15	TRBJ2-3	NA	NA	CATSRVVLPDTQYF	TGTGCCACCAGCAGAGTAGTCCTCCCAGATACGCAGTATTTT
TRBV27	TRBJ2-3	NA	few	CASSFQSGTDTQYF	TGTGCCAGCAGTTTTCAATCCGGAACAGATACGCAGTATTTT
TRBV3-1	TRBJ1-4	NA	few	CASSETRGNRSLDEKLFF	TGTGCCAGCAGCGAAACACGTGGTAACCGAAGCTTGGATGAAAAACTGTTTTTT
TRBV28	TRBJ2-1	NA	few	CASSPPWSSGANEQFF	TGTGCCAGCAGTCCCCCATGGAGCTCGGGGGCCAATGAGCAGTTCTTC
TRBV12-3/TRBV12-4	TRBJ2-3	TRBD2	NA	CASSWLGTSGGLDTQYF	TGTGCCAGCAGTTGGCTCGGGACTAGCGGGGGGTTAGATACGCAGTATTTT
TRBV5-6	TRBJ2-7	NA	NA	CASSLGRAKYEQYF	TGTGCCAGCAGCTTGGGACGGGCCAAATACGAGCAGTACTTC
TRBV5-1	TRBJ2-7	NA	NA	CASRVRREQAYEQYF	TGCGCCAGCAGAGTTCGGAGAGAACAAGCCTACGAGCAGTACTTC
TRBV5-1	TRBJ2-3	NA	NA	CATSSRALSPTDTQYF	TGCGCCACTTCCTCCAGGGCCCTCTCCCCCACAGATACGCAGTATTTT
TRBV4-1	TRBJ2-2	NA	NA	CASSQEGGGYGGELFF	TGCGCCAGCAGCCAAGAAGGGGGAGGGTATGGCGGGGAGCTGTTTTTT
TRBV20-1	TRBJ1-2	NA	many	CSARVGGYGYTF	TGCAGTGCTAGAGTGGGGGGATATGGCTACACCTTC
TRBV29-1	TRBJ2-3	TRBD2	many	CIASGGTDTQYF	TGCATCGCTAGCGGGGGTACAGATACGCAGTATTTT
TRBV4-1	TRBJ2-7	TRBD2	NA	CASSRLAGLIYEQYF	TGCGCCAGCAGCAGGTTAGCGGGGCTGATCTACGAGCAGTACTTC